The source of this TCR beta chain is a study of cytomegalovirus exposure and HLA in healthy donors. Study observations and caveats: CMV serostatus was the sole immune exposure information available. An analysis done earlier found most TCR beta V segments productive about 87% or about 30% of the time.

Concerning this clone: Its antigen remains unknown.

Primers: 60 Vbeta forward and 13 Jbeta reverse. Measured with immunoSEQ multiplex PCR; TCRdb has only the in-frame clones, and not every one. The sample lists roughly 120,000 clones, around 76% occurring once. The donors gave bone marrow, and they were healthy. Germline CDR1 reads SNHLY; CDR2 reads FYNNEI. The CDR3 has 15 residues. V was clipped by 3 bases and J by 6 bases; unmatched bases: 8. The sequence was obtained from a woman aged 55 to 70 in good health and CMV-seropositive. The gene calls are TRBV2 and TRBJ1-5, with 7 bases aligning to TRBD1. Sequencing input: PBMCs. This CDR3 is CASSDSTGYSQPQHF. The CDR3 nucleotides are TGTGCCAGCAGTGATTCGACAGGGTATAGTCAGCCCCAGCATTTT.